Listed below are T cell receptor beta chains from one sample, sequenced in a study of cytomegalovirus exposure and HLA in healthy donors. Profiled with immunoSEQ multiplex PCR; TCRdb holds only in-frame clones, not every one. Of 200,000 to 300,000 clones listed, roughly four fifths are singletons. Sequences were obtained from PBMCs. The receptors derive from a middle-aged woman in good health and CMV-seropositive. Both conserved end residues are part of each CDR3. Each record gives: V gene, J gene, D gene, clone size, CDR3 protein, CDR3 DNA. A D gene is named only where the DNA matches it firmly. Clone size is shown for a subset of rows, as once, few, many or a class of expanded clone.

v_gene: TRBV4-2
j_gene: TRBJ2-5
d_gene: TRBD1
abundance: NA
CDR3aa: CASSQDEDRGETQYF
CDR3nt: TGTGCCAGCAGCCAAGATGAGGACAGGGGAGAGACCCAGTACTTC

v_gene: TRBV19
j_gene: TRBJ2-7
d_gene: NA
abundance: few
CDR3aa: CASSMCQAETAYEQYF
CDR3nt: TGTGCCAGTAGTATGTGCCAAGCGGAGACGGCCTACGAGCAGTACTTC

v_gene: TRBV30
j_gene: TRBJ2-6
d_gene: NA
abundance: NA
CDR3aa: CAWTVGANVLTF
CDR3nt: TGTGCCTGGACAGTTGGGGCCAACGTCCTGACTTTC

v_gene: TRBV5-1
j_gene: TRBJ1-2
d_gene: TRBD1
abundance: NA
CDR3aa: CASSLAWTGSRSGYTF
CDR3nt: TGCGCCAGCAGCTTGGCCTGGACAGGCAGCCGTAGTGGCTACACCTTC

v_gene: TRBV30
j_gene: TRBJ1-6
d_gene: TRBD1
abundance: NA
CDR3aa: CAWDRDRVGSPLHF
CDR3nt: TGTGCCTGGGACCGGGACAGGGTTGGTTCACCCCTCCACTTT

v_gene: TRBV4-2
j_gene: TRBJ2-3
d_gene: NA
abundance: NA
CDR3aa: CASSPTGEVTDTQYF
CDR3nt: TGTGCCAGCAGCCCTACGGGGGAGGTCACAGATACGCAGTATTTT

v_gene: TRBV6-5
j_gene: TRBJ1-4
d_gene: NA
abundance: NA
CDR3aa: CASSRDFPEKLFF
CDR3nt: TGTGCCAGCAGCCGGGACTTCCCTGAAAAACTGTTTTTT

v_gene: TRBV13
j_gene: TRBJ2-6
d_gene: NA
abundance: NA
CDR3aa: CASSFFSGANVLTF
CDR3nt: TGTGCCAGCAGCTTCTTTTCTGGGGCCAACGTCCTGACTTTC

v_gene: TRBV27
j_gene: TRBJ2-5
d_gene: TRBD2
abundance: few
CDR3aa: CASRNPPASGRPAGETQYF
CDR3nt: TGTGCCAGCAGGAACCCTCCGGCTAGCGGGAGGCCCGCCGGAGAGACCCAGTACTTC

v_gene: TRBV27
j_gene: TRBJ1-1
d_gene: NA
abundance: NA
CDR3aa: CASSLPGERYTEAFF
CDR3nt: TGTGCCAGCAGTTTACCAGGGGAAAGGTACACTGAAGCTTTCTTT

v_gene: TRBV19
j_gene: TRBJ1-2
d_gene: TRBD1
abundance: NA
CDR3aa: CASSTAGQGDSGYTF
CDR3nt: TGTGCCAGTAGTACCGCGGGGCAGGGGGACTCTGGCTACACCTTC

v_gene: TRBV7-3
j_gene: TRBJ2-1
d_gene: NA
abundance: NA
CDR3aa: CASSFARESYNEQFF
CDR3nt: TGTGCCAGCAGCTTTGCGAGGGAGTCCTACAATGAGCAGTTCTTC

v_gene: TRBV19
j_gene: TRBJ1-1
d_gene: NA
abundance: NA
CDR3aa: CASSISVSNTEAFF
CDR3nt: TGTGCCAGTAGTATATCGGTCTCGAACACTGAAGCTTTCTTT

v_gene: TRBV4-3
j_gene: TRBJ1-5
d_gene: NA
abundance: NA
CDR3aa: CASSQEKGVGQPQHF
CDR3nt: TGCGCCAGCAGCCAAGAGAAGGGGGTTGGGCAGCCCCAGCATTTT

v_gene: TRBV4-3
j_gene: TRBJ1-5
d_gene: NA
abundance: NA
CDR3aa: CASSQGRGIQPQHF
CDR3nt: TGCGCCAGCAGCCAAGGCCGGGGGATTCAGCCCCAGCATTTT

v_gene: TRBV7-6
j_gene: TRBJ2-7
d_gene: NA
abundance: NA
CDR3aa: CASSLVANSKGGEQYF
CDR3nt: TGTGCCAGCAGCTTAGTGGCCAACTCAAAAGGAGGCGAGCAGTACTTC

v_gene: TRBV11-3
j_gene: TRBJ1-1
d_gene: TRBD1
abundance: NA
CDR3aa: CASSSGTGLVPEAFF
CDR3nt: TGTGCCAGCAGCTCCGGGACAGGGCTTGTACCTGAAGCTTTCTTT

v_gene: TRBV6-1
j_gene: TRBJ2-2
d_gene: NA
abundance: NA
CDR3aa: CASSEALLDTGELFF
CDR3nt: TGTGCCAGCAGTGAAGCGCTACTGGACACCGGGGAGCTGTTTTTT

v_gene: TRBV28
j_gene: TRBJ1-2
d_gene: NA
abundance: NA
CDR3aa: CASSLPPADRSYGYTF
CDR3nt: TGTGCCAGCAGTTTACCCCCGGCGGATAGATCTTATGGCTACACCTTC

v_gene: TRBV29-1
j_gene: TRBJ2-7
d_gene: TRBD1
abundance: NA
CDR3aa: CSVWDSKYEQYF
CDR3nt: TGCAGCGTTTGGGACAGTAAATACGAGCAGTACTTC

v_gene: TRBV29-1
j_gene: TRBJ2-3
d_gene: TRBD1
abundance: NA
CDR3aa: CSARDRGSTQYF
CDR3nt: TGCAGCGCCCGGGACAGGGGATCTACGCAGTATTTT

v_gene: TRBV5-1
j_gene: TRBJ2-7
d_gene: NA
abundance: NA
CDR3aa: CASSTTGAGEQYF
CDR3nt: TGCGCCAGCAGCACAACAGGGGCGGGGGAGCAGTACTTC

v_gene: TRBV19
j_gene: TRBJ2-5
d_gene: TRBD2
abundance: NA
CDR3aa: CASTLAGAETQYF
CDR3nt: TGTGCCTCAACACTAGCGGGAGCTGAGACCCAGTACTTC

v_gene: TRBV19
j_gene: TRBJ2-1
d_gene: TRBD2
abundance: NA
CDR3aa: CASRRTGLAGGYNEQFF
CDR3nt: TGTGCCAGTAGAAGGACCGGACTAGCGGGAGGCTACAATGAGCAGTTCTTC

v_gene: TRBV7-2
j_gene: TRBJ1-2
d_gene: TRBD1
abundance: NA
CDR3aa: CASSSATGTGNYGYTF
CDR3nt: TGTGCCAGCAGCTCAGCCACCGGGACAGGGAACTATGGCTACACCTTC

v_gene: TRBV15
j_gene: TRBJ2-1
d_gene: NA
abundance: NA
CDR3aa: CATSGDLGLPPDYNEQFF
CDR3nt: TGTGCCACCAGCGGTGACCTGGGACTCCCACCCGACTACAATGAGCAGTTCTTC

v_gene: TRBV7-2
j_gene: TRBJ2-2
d_gene: TRBD2
abundance: NA
CDR3aa: CASSLVPSGRATGELFF
CDR3nt: TGTGCCAGCAGCTTAGTGCCTAGCGGGAGGGCTACCGGGGAGCTGTTTTTT

v_gene: TRBV11-3
j_gene: TRBJ2-3
d_gene: NA
abundance: NA
CDR3aa: CASQVTTSTDTQYF
CDR3nt: TGTGCCAGTCAGGTCACCACTAGCACAGATACGCAGTATTTT

v_gene: TRBV18
j_gene: TRBJ2-1
d_gene: NA
abundance: NA
CDR3aa: CASSPYEYNEQFF
CDR3nt: TGTGCCAGCTCACCATACGAGTACAATGAGCAGTTCTTC

v_gene: TRBV19
j_gene: TRBJ1-3
d_gene: NA
abundance: NA
CDR3aa: CASSPDSVGRNTIYF
CDR3nt: TGTGCCAGTAGTCCAGACAGTGTTGGAAGGAACACCATATATTTT

v_gene: TRBV27
j_gene: TRBJ1-4
d_gene: NA
abundance: few
CDR3aa: CASSATVASQLFF
CDR3nt: TGTGCCAGCAGTGCCACAGTCGCGAGCCAACTGTTTTTT

v_gene: TRBV4-3
j_gene: TRBJ2-2
d_gene: TRBD2
abundance: NA
CDR3aa: CASSQSQGLAGGFTGELFF
CDR3nt: TGCGCCAGCAGCCAATCCCAGGGACTAGCGGGAGGTTTTACCGGGGAGCTGTTTTTT

v_gene: TRBV5-6
j_gene: TRBJ1-6
d_gene: TRBD1
abundance: NA
CDR3aa: CASSRDRGNSPLHF
CDR3nt: TGTGCCAGCAGCCGAGACAGGGGAAATTCACCCCTCCACTTT

v_gene: TRBV7-9
j_gene: TRBJ1-3
d_gene: NA
abundance: NA
CDR3aa: CASSLSRSSGNTIYF
CDR3nt: TGTGCCAGCAGCCTCAGTCGATCCTCTGGAAACACCATATATTTT

v_gene: TRBV7-8
j_gene: TRBJ2-5
d_gene: TRBD2
abundance: NA
CDR3aa: CASSSERSGTGETQYF
CDR3nt: TGTGCCAGCAGCTCCGAGCGAAGCGGGACGGGGGAGACCCAGTACTTC

v_gene: TRBV11-3
j_gene: TRBJ1-1
d_gene: NA
abundance: NA
CDR3aa: CASSLRVQPMNTEAFF
CDR3nt: TGTGCCAGCAGCTTAAGAGTACAGCCCATGAACACTGAAGCTTTCTTT

v_gene: TRBV19
j_gene: TRBJ2-6
d_gene: TRBD2
abundance: NA
CDR3aa: CASTGLAGVPGANVLTF
CDR3nt: TGTGCCAGTACCGGACTAGCGGGAGTTCCCGGGGCCAACGTCCTGACTTTC

v_gene: TRBV28
j_gene: TRBJ1-2
d_gene: NA
abundance: NA
CDR3aa: CASSREQVWGYTF
CDR3nt: TGTGCCAGCAGCCGAGAACAGGTCTGGGGCTACACCTTC

v_gene: TRBV5-1
j_gene: TRBJ2-7
d_gene: TRBD2
abundance: NA
CDR3aa: CASSLWSGRGEQYF
CDR3nt: TGCGCCAGCAGCTTGTGGTCAGGGCGGGGGGAGCAGTACTTC

v_gene: TRBV4-2
j_gene: TRBJ1-5
d_gene: TRBD1
abundance: NA
CDR3aa: CASSQEADRVNQPQHF
CDR3nt: TGTGCCAGCAGCCAAGAGGCGGACAGGGTCAATCAGCCCCAGCATTTT

v_gene: TRBV7-2
j_gene: TRBJ2-1
d_gene: TRBD2
abundance: NA
CDR3aa: CASSQPPGLAGAEQFF
CDR3nt: TGTGCCAGCAGCCAGCCCCCGGGACTAGCGGGTGCAGAGCAGTTCTTC